The 20 T cell receptor beta chains below come from one sample, sequenced in a study of cytomegalovirus exposure and HLA in healthy donors. 13 Jbeta primers and 60 Vbeta primers were used for the PCR. The table came from immunoSEQ multiplex PCR; TCRdb's copy has only in-frame clones and leaves some out. This table holds about 140,000 clones, 80% found once. The specimen was PBMCs. The receptors originated from a middle-aged woman in good health and CMV-seronegative.

V and J are TRBV7-2 and TRBJ1-2; D uncertain. The germline V gene encodes CDR1 SGHTA and CDR2 FQGNSA. CDR3 size: 17 residues. With 2 bases removed from V and 2 bases from J, the gap between germline ends came to 18 bases. CDR3 sequence: CASSLHQRMTRNYGYTF. DNA of the CDR3: TGTGCCAGCAGCTTACATCAGAGGATGACGAGAAACTATGGCTACACCTTC.

In its sample, this clone was seen once. The V call is TRBV7-2, the J call TRBJ1-4, with TRBD1 as a possible D gene (5 bases). V was cut by 5 bases and J by 3 bases, with 10 bases left in between. CDR1 SGHTA and CDR2 FQGNSA come from the germline V gene. CDR3 size: 14 residues. This chain's CDR3 is CASSLDRANEKLFF. CDR3 nucleotide sequence: TGTGCCAGCAGCCTCGACAGAGCTAATGAAAAACTGTTTTTT.

This sequence joins TRBV18 and TRBJ1-6; D ambiguous. Between the trimmed V and J ends, which lost 0 bases and 4 bases, there was a span of 7 bases. This CDR3 spans 15 amino acids. Germline lookup yields CDR1 KGHSH and CDR2 LQKENI. CDR3 DNA: TGTGCCAGCTCACCACCAGAGGGATATAATTCACCCCTCCACTTT. Translation gives CASSPPEGYNSPLHF.

This clone was seen a single time. The V and J genes are TRBV6-6 and TRBJ1-1; D may be TRBD1 (5 bases). V was pared by 0 bases and J by 4 bases, with 9 bases between. The CDR3 totals 14 residues. The germline V gene has CDR1 MNHNY and CDR2 SVGAGI (reference sequence). The CDR3 loop reads CASSYSSGGTEAFF. The CDR3 DNA sequence: TGTGCCAGCAGTTACTCCTCGGGGGGCACTGAAGCTTTCTTT.

This clone has only a few counts. This chain joins TRBV27 and TRBJ2-1; D ambiguous. The V gene lost 6 bases and the J gene lost 5 bases, with 11 bases spanning the gap. CDR1 and CDR2 (germline): MNHEY, SMNVEV (reference sequence). This CDR3 has 13 residues. CDR3 region: CASRTGTHNEQFF. The CDR3 bases are TGTGCCAGCAGGACGGGTACCCACAATGAGCAGTTCTTC.

Details on this clone: This sample includes further DNA sequences coding for the same CDR3. This sequence joins TRBV5-1 and TRBJ2-7; 7 bases match TRBD1. CDR1 and CDR2 (germline): SGHRS, YFSETQ. J lost 0 bases, V lost 4 bases, and 4 bases had no gene match. CDR3 size: 14 residues. The CDR3 is CASSTDRVSYEQYF. CDR3 coding DNA: TGCGCCAGCAGCACCGACAGGGTCTCCTACGAGCAGTACTTC.

This clone has only a few counts. The V and J genes are TRBV7-2 and TRBJ1-6; D ambiguous. Between the trimmed V and J ends, which lost 2 bases and 3 bases, there was a span of 5 bases. In germline, CDR1 is SGHTA, CDR2 FQGNSA. The CDR3 consists of 14 residues. The CDR3 protein is CASSLSVYNSPLHF. The CDR3 nucleotides read TGTGCCAGCAGCTTATCAGTCTATAATTCACCCCTCCACTTT.

This clone has just one count. The chain recombines TRBV11-3 with TRBJ1-4; D might be TRBD1 (5 bases). CDR1 is SGHNT, CDR2 YENEEA, per germline. The CDR3 length is 16 residues. Trimming removed 3 bases at V and 5 bases at J, with 16 bases between. The CDR3 protein is CASSLGRTAGNEKLFF. CDR3 coding DNA: TGTGCCAGCAGCTTGGGGCGTACGGCCGGAAATGAAAAACTGTTTTTT. Supplemented by reference TRBV11-3 and TRBJ1-4, the full variable domain reads EAGVVQSPRYKIIEKKQPVAFWCNPISGHNTLYWYLQNLGQGPELLIRYENEEAVDDSQLPKDRFSAERLKGVDSTLKIQPAELGDSAVYLCASSLGRTAGNEKLFFGSGTQLSVL.

Notes on this clone: A read error may account for a junction end that differs from germline. This chain links TRBV19 with TRBJ1-5; D gene unclear. The CDR3 runs 12 residues. The germline V gene encodes CDR1 LNHDA and CDR2 SQIVND (reference sequence). CDR3 region: CASSLDRQPQHF. The CDR3, as DNA: TGTGCCAGTAGTTTAGACCGTCAGCCCCAGCATTTT.

This clone was counted only a few times. The chain has TRBV4-2 and TRBJ2-3; TRBD2 agrees at 7 bases. In germline, CDR1 is LGHNA, CDR2 YNFKEQ. This CDR3 comprises 16 residues. J lost 3 bases, V lost 3 bases, and 9 bases had no gene match. The CDR3 DNA sequence: TGTGCCAGCAGCCACCTGGGGGAGGGCCGGACAGATACGCAGTATTTT. This gives the protein CASSHLGEGRTDTQYF.

V gene TRBV29-1 combines with J gene TRBJ1-2; D unclear. Germline CDR1 is SQVTM and CDR2 is ANQGSEA. Deletions cut 5 bases from V and 0 bases from J, with 10 bases between. This CDR3 is built from 13 residues. This chain's CDR3 is CSVLRTTNYGYTF. The CDR3 nucleotides read TGCAGCGTTCTCAGGACTACTAACTATGGCTACACCTTC. The full variable domain, in which reference TRBV29-1 and TRBJ1-2 provide the parts outside the CDR3, is SAVISQKPSRDICQRGTSLTIQCQVDSQVTMMFWYRQQPGQSLTLIATANQGSEATYESGFVIDKFPISRPNLTFSTLTVSNMSPEDSSIYLCSVLRTTNYGYTFGSGTRLTVV.

The chain is built from TRBV2 and TRBJ1-2; D is ambiguous. Per germline, CDR1 SNHLY and CDR2 FYNNEI. The CDR3 sequence is 12 residues long. V shed 4 bases and J shed 2 bases, with 5 bases lying between them. The chain's CDR3 is CASSVQNYGYTF. The DNA for the CDR3 is TGTGCCAGCAGTGTACAGAACTATGGCTACACCTTC.

V usage is TRBV6-9 and J usage is TRBJ1-2; tentatively, D is TRBD1 (6 bases). The CDR3 runs to 18 residues. The germline gives CDR1 MNHGY, CDR2 SVAAGI. Trimming stripped 8 bases from V and 5 bases from J, with 30 bases between. CDR3 bases: TGTGCCAGCGGGTCGCAGGGGAGAGGGCTCTCCTTAAGATATGGCTACACCTTC. Its translation is CASGSQGRGLSLRYGYTF.

The V gene is TRBV4-1, the J gene TRBJ2-7, with D possibly matching TRBD1 (6 bases). CDR1 is MGHRA, CDR2 YSYEKL, per germline. This CDR3 region has 12 residues. Trimming cost V 0 bases and J 6 bases, with 6 bases left between them. This CDR3 reads CASSQDRGEQYF. For the CDR3, the DNA is TGCGCCAGCAGCCAAGACAGGGGCGAGCAGTACTTC.

The chain combines TRBV6-5 with TRBJ1-5; D unclear. In germline, CDR1 is MNHEY, CDR2 SVGAGI. This CDR3 is built from 13 residues. V dropped 4 bases and J dropped 5 bases, with 9 bases sitting between them. The DNA for the CDR3 is TGTGCCAGCAGTTTCACGGTTTATCAGCCCCAGCATTTT. Protein sequence: CASSFTVYQPQHF.

This clone turned up a few times. The chain uses TRBV2 and TRBJ1-6; D is perhaps TRBD1 (5 bases). The CDR3 runs 14 residues. Germline V gene lookup returns CDR1 SNHLY and CDR2 FYNNEI. V was shortened by 9 bases and J by 6 bases, with 15 bases between the two germline ends. CDR3 DNA: TGTGCCAGTCAACTAAGGGGAGGTAATTCACCCCTCCACTTT. The encoded protein is CASQLRGGNSPLHF.

This clone turned up a few times. The chain uses TRBV27 and TRBJ2-7; TRBD1 aligns across 7 bases. Germline CDR1 MNHEY, CDR2 SMNVEV (reference sequence). V was pared by 5 bases and J by 2 bases, with 6 bases of the junction left unmatched. This CDR3 spans 14 amino acids. The CDR3 is CASSVTGVPYEQYF. The CDR3 DNA reads TGTGCCAGCAGTGTAACAGGGGTCCCCTACGAGCAGTACTTC.

The J gene is TRBJ1-2, the V gene TRBV25-1; no clear D. CDR1 and CDR2 from the germline V gene are MGHDK and SYGVNS. The germline V and J ends were trimmed by 4 bases and 2 bases, with 5 bases remaining between them. This CDR3 has 12 amino acids. CDR3 loop: CASSAVNYGYTF. The DNA of the CDR3 is TGTGCCAGCAGTGCAGTCAACTATGGCTACACCTTC.

V usage is TRBV9 and J usage is TRBJ2-3; TRBD2 matches at 13 bases. The CDR3 covers 19 residues. Germline-derived CDR1 and CDR2 are SGDLS and YYNGEE. J gave up 0 bases and V 4 bases, and 11 bases lay outside the gene matches. CDR3 loop: CASSSRTSGGPISTDTQYF. The DNA of the CDR3 is TGTGCCAGCAGCTCCAGGACTAGCGGGGGCCCCATTAGCACAGATACGCAGTATTTT.

On this clone itself: The junction shows a germline mismatch at one end, possibly a read error. The rearrangement joins TRBV7-9 to TRBJ2-4, with TRBD1 matching over 9 bases. Germline assignment: CDR1 SEHNR and CDR2 FQNEAQ (reference sequence). The CDR3 length is 16 residues. The CDR3 loop is CSSSSGQGVAKNIQYF. The CDR3 bases are TGTTCCAGCAGCTCGGGACAGGGCGTGGCCAAAAACATTCAGTACTTC.